A single sample is the source of the 27 T cell receptor beta chains below, sequenced in a study of blood T cell repertoires in COVID-19. Clones were sequenced by immunoSEQ multiplex PCR, and TCRdb holds only the in-frame ones, with some missing. The sample records 150,000 or so clones, around 84% being singletons. What was sequenced was PBMCs or T cells enriched from blood (not recorded which). The receptors stem from a man aged 35 to 55 who had recovered from COVID-19.

The genes are TRBV19 and TRBJ1-5; TRBD1 matches 10 bases. V dropped 10 bases and J dropped 7; count of bases not matched to a gene: 16. Germline-derived CDR1 and CDR2 are LNHDA and SQIVND (reference sequence). The CDR3 extends over 16 amino acids. CDR3 loop: CANMRGTGEAEQPQHF. The CDR3 DNA follows: TGTGCCAACATGCGTGGGACAGGGGAGGCGGAGCAGCCCCAGCATTTT. The variable domain in full, completed from reference TRBV19 and TRBJ1-5, reads DGGITQSPKYLFRKEGQNVTLSCEQNLNHDAMYWYRQDPGQGLRLIYYSQIVNDFQKGDIAEGYSVSREKKESFPLTVTSAQKNPTAFYLCANMRGTGEAEQPQHFGDGTRLSIL.

This rearrangement joins TRBV5-1 to TRBJ2-2, with TRBD2 matching over 8 bases. The ends lost 1 base at V and 4 bases at J; junction bases unmatched: 3. The CDR3 is 15 amino acids. Looked up from germline, CDR1 is SGHRS and CDR2 is YFSETQ. CDR3 region: CASSLRGGVTGELFF. The CDR3 DNA reads as TGCGCCAGCAGCTTGCGGGGGGGCGTCACCGGGGAGCTGTTTTTT.

This clone was counted once. This CDR3 reads CATSRAADEHGYTF. CDR3 nucleotide sequence: TGTGCCACCAGCAGGGCCGCGGATGAGCATGGCTACACCTTC. The chain couples TRBV15 to TRBJ1-2; D gene unclear. Germline V gene lookup returns CDR1 LNHNV and CDR2 YYDKDF (reference sequence). This CDR3 is built from 14 residues. V gave up 3 bases and J gave up 6 bases, with 14 bases separating them.

The rearrangement uses TRBV24-1 and TRBJ1-5; D is undetermined. Trimming took 3 bases from V and 4 from J, leaving 9 bases between them. The length of the CDR3 is 14 residues. From germline, CDR1 is KGHDR and CDR2 SFDVKD. The CDR3, as DNA: TGTGCCACCAGTGATCCCAGAACAAATCAGCCCCAGCATTTT. This codes for CATSDPRTNQPQHF.

This rearrangement joins TRBV5-1 to TRBJ1-4, with TRBD1 matching over 9 bases. V shed 0 bases, J shed 8 bases, and the junction held 8 bases outside the gene matches. Germline CDR1 and CDR2: SGHRS and YFSETQ. The CDR3 runs 16 residues. This chain's CDR3 is CASSLAVQGANEKLFF. CDR3 coding DNA: TGCGCCAGCAGCTTGGCCGTACAGGGGGCGAACGAAAAACTGTTTTTT.

This chain joins TRBV5-1 and TRBJ1-2; 8 bases are shared with TRBD1. The V segment lost 2 bases and the J segment 4 bases; nucleotides outside the gene matches: 16. CDR3 length: 18 amino acids. Germline values: CDR1 SGHRS, CDR2 YFSETQ. The CDR3 here is CASSFSARGRGGIYGYTF. In DNA, the CDR3 is TGCGCCAGCAGCTTTTCAGCCAGGGGGCGCGGAGGAATCTATGGCTACACCTTC. Drawing the rest from reference TRBV5-1 and TRBJ1-2, the complete variable domain is KAGVTQTPRYLIKTRGQQVTLSCSPISGHRSVSWYQQTPGQGLQFLFEYFSETQRNKGNFPGRFSGRQFSNSRSEMNVSTLELGDSALYLCASSFSARGRGGIYGYTFGSGTRLTVV.

V usage is TRBV5-1 and J usage is TRBJ2-7; the D gene is possibly TRBD1 (6 bases). CDR3 size: 15 residues. Trimming pared 1 base from V and 2 bases from J, leaving 13 bases between. The germline gives CDR1 SGHRS, CDR2 YFSETQ. CDR3 DNA: TGCGCCAGCAGCTTGTGGCAGGGGCCAACCTACGAGCAGTACGTC. Encoded protein: CASSLWQGPTYEQYV.

This clone was recorded a few times. The J gene is TRBJ2-1, the V gene TRBV6-5; 10 bases agree with TRBD1. This CDR3 comprises 16 residues. From germline, CDR1 is MNHEY and CDR2 SVGAGI. Unmatched junction bases numbered 9, after V lost 4 bases and J lost 6 bases. CDR3 protein: CASSSSRDRGSNEQFF. The CDR3 DNA follows: TGTGCCAGCAGTTCTTCCCGGGACAGGGGTAGCAATGAGCAGTTCTTC.

The genes are TRBV11-2 and TRBJ1-6; a weak D match, TRBD1 (5 bases). Trimming pared 3 bases from V and 7 bases from J, leaving 10 bases between. The CDR3 totals 14 residues. Germline CDR1 and CDR2: SGHAT and FQNNGV. This CDR3 reads CASSFSQGNSPLHF. The CDR3 DNA is TGTGCCAGCAGCTTTAGTCAGGGCAATTCACCCCTCCACTTT.

This clone occurred a few times. The J gene is TRBJ2-1, the V gene TRBV27; perhaps TRBD2 as D (6 bases). The CDR3 contains 12 residues. V lost 10 bases to trimming and J lost 7 bases, with 14 bases between them. CDR1 is MNHEY, CDR2 SMNVEV, per germline (reference sequence). CDR3 nucleotides: TGTGCCACCCAGTTCCGGGGGAATGAGCAGTTCTTC. This translates into CATQFRGNEQFF.

The chain combines TRBV11-2 with TRBJ1-5; D gene ambiguous. Germline V gene sequence: CDR1 SGHAT, CDR2 FQNNGV. The CDR3 contains 13 residues. The V end lost 3 bases, the J end lost 5 bases, and 8 bases lay between the germline ends. In DNA, the CDR3 is TGTGCCAGCAGCTTGAATTTAGATCAGCCCCAGCATTTT. Translated, it gives CASSLNLDQPQHF.

The DNA for the CDR3 is TGTGCCAGCAGTGGGGGGACAGCCACAGATACGCAGTATTTT. The encoded protein is CASSGGTATDTQYF. The J gene is TRBJ2-3, the V gene TRBV28; weak D call: TRBD1 (7 bases). This CDR3 has 14 amino acids. V dropped 5 bases and J dropped 2 bases, with 11 bases sitting between them. Germline CDR1 is MDHEN and CDR2 is SYDVKM.

With respect to this clone: The sample has other DNA sequences that encode this CDR3 too. This chain joins TRBV7-3 and TRBJ2-3; 7 bases line up with TRBD1. The CDR3 loop spans 14 amino acids. From germline, CDR1 is SGHTA and CDR2 FQGTGA. V shed 5 bases and J 2 bases; nucleotides not matched to a gene: 4. The CDR3 DNA follows: TGTGCCAGCAGCCGGGGACAGTCCACAGATACGCAGTATTTT. Translating gives CASSRGQSTDTQYF.

The chain employs TRBV5-5 and TRBJ2-7, with TRBD1 matching 10 bases. Trimming removed 4 bases from V and 2 bases from J; junction bases left unmatched: 3. Germline V CDR1 and CDR2: SGHKS, YYEKEE (reference sequence). The CDR3 is made up of 14 amino acids. The CDR3 is CASSRGQGAYEQYV. The DNA for the CDR3 is TGTGCCAGCAGCCGAGGACAGGGGGCCTACGAGCAGTACGTC.

V gene TRBV19 combines with J gene TRBJ1-2, with a possible D match to TRBD1 (6 bases). Germline assignment: CDR1 LNHDA and CDR2 SQIVND (reference sequence). Trimming pared 6 bases from V and 8 bases from J, leaving 16 bases between. CDR3 length: 13 residues. The DNA of the CDR3 is TGTGCCAGTAGCCAGGAGCAGACAGGCGGCTACACCTTC. Translation: CASSQEQTGGYTF.

In its sample, this clone was seen a few times. The rearrangement joins TRBV3-1 (or the pseudogene TRBV3-2) to TRBJ1-4; D ambiguous. V lost 2 bases, J lost 8 bases, and 15 bases lay in between. Germline lookup yields CDR1 LGHDT and CDR2 YNNKEL (reference sequence). The CDR3 sequence is 15 residues long. The CDR3 loop is CASSQTSARAEKLFF. In nucleotides, the CDR3 is TGTGCCAGCAGCCAAACCTCTGCGCGGGCGGAAAAACTGTTTTTT.

The J gene is TRBJ1-2, the V gene TRBV6-1; no clear D gene. Deletions cut 0 bases from V and 0 bases from J, with 11 bases between. Germline CDR1 MNHNS, CDR2 SASEGT. There are 16 residues in the CDR3. The CDR3 DNA is TGTGCCAGCAGTGAAGCGATAGGAGTACCTAACTATGGCTACACCTTC. Encoded protein: CASSEAIGVPNYGYTF.

This chain uses TRBV10-2 with TRBJ2-1; 12 bases map to TRBD1. The CDR3 loop spans 14 amino acids. Germline V gene sequence: CDR1 WSHSY, CDR2 SAAADI. V shed 8 bases, J shed 8 bases, and the junction held 7 bases outside the gene matches. The CDR3 region has the DNA TGCGCCAGCGGGGACAGGGGGCGAAAAGATGAGCAGTTCTTC. Protein sequence: CASGDRGRKDEQFF.

This clone was counted once. The genes are TRBV9 and TRBJ2-5, with 15 bases matching TRBD2. V was pared by 2 bases and J by 2 bases, with 10 bases of the junction left unmatched. Looked up from germline, CDR1 is SGDLS and CDR2 is YYNGEE. The CDR3 covers 19 residues. The CDR3 bases are TGTGCCAGCAGCGTTTCTTGGACTAGCGGGGGGGGACCTCAAGAGACCCAGTACTTC. It is translated as CASSVSWTSGGGPQETQYF.

The rearrangement joins TRBV24-1 to TRBJ1-5; 7 bases line up with TRBD1. In germline, CDR1 is KGHDR, CDR2 SFDVKD. This CDR3 is 14 amino acids long. V lost 6 bases, J lost 0 bases, and 1 base stayed unmatched. The CDR3 nucleotides read TGTGCCACCAGTCAGGGGGGTAGCAATCAGCCCCAGCATTTT. Translating it yields CATSQGGSNQPQHF.

This clone was recorded once. J is TRBJ2-5 and V is TRBV5-1; 8 bases match TRBD1. V was pared by 4 bases and J by 3 bases, with 2 bases of the junction left unmatched. The CDR3 has 13 amino acids. In germline, CDR1 is SGHRS, CDR2 YFSETQ. CDR3 DNA: TGCGCCAGCAGCACGGGACAGGAAGAGACCCAGTACTTC. Translation gives CASSTGQEETQYF.

This clone occurred a few times. The V gene is TRBV5-1, the J gene TRBJ1-1; D gene ambiguous. CDR1 is SGHRS and CDR2 is YFSETQ in the germline V gene. The CDR3 contains 13 residues. V was trimmed by 0 bases and J by 8 bases, leaving 11 bases between them. CDR3 nucleotide sequence: TGCGCCAGCAGCTTGGAAACGAGGATGGAAGCTTTCTTT. The encoded protein is CASSLETRMEAFF.

The chain has TRBV2 and TRBJ2-5; the match to TRBD1 covers 7 bases. CDR3 length: 16 amino acids. V lost 5 bases to trimming and J lost 3 bases; unmatched junction nucleotides: 12. The germline V gene has CDR1 SNHLY and CDR2 FYNNEI. The CDR3 coding sequence is TGTGCCAGCAGTTTTGAGGCAGGGGGATTGAAAGAGACCCAGTACTTC. Its translation: CASSFEAGGLKETQYF.

The V call is TRBV27, the J call TRBJ2-2; TRBD2 agrees at 13 bases. The germline V gene encodes CDR1 MNHEY and CDR2 SMNVEV (reference sequence). The CDR3 runs to 16 residues. V lost 5 bases, J lost 4 bases, and 4 bases stayed unmatched. The CDR3 DNA reads TGTGCCAGCAGTCTACGACTAGCGGGGGGCACCGGGGAGCTGTTTTTT. Translating it yields CASSLRLAGGTGELFF.

CDR3 bases: TGTGCCAGCAGCTTAGATTGGGCTAGCAGTAACACCGGGGAGCTGTTTTTT. Translating it yields CASSLDWASSNTGELFF. The genes are TRBV7-2 and TRBJ2-2, with D possibly TRBD2 on 5 matching bases. The germline V gene has CDR1 SGHTA and CDR2 FQGNSA. V was clipped by 1 base and J by 2 bases, with 14 bases between them. The CDR3 extends over 17 amino acids.

In its sample, this clone was seen once. This rearrangement joins TRBV7-2 to TRBJ1-2; D unresolved. V gave up 1 base and J gave up 8 bases, with 14 bases separating them. The CDR3 runs to 14 residues. Germline values: CDR1 SGHTA, CDR2 FQGNSA. The CDR3 protein is CASSLEGGNYGYTF. The CDR3 DNA reads TGTGCCAGCAGCTTAGAGGGAGGGAATTACGGCTACACCTTC.

This clone was seen just once. This chain connects TRBV21-1 to TRBJ1-1; the D call in the table, TRBD1, was not verified against the DNA. TRBV21-1 is noted as a pseudogene. The CDR3 is 16 residues long. CDR3 sequence: CASSNPDRGQNTEAFF. As DNA, the CDR3 is TGTGCCAGCAGCAACCCCGACAGGGGGCAGAACACTGAAGCTTTCTTT.